This entry lists 3 T cell receptor beta chains sequenced from one sample in a study of cytomegalovirus exposure and HLA in healthy donors. The PCR made use of 60 Vbeta and 13 Jbeta primers. Measured with immunoSEQ multiplex PCR; TCRdb has only the in-frame clones, and not every one. The sample has about 89,000 clones, 85% seen once; the top ten hold 7% to 8.5%. Sequencing was done on a sample of PBMCs. The receptors originated from a man aged 35 to 55 in good health and CMV-seropositive.

The chain combines TRBV6-5 with TRBJ2-5; D gene uncertain. Between the trimmed V and J ends, which lost 7 bases and 4 bases, there was a span of 10 bases. Germline CDR1 and CDR2: MNHEY and SVGAGI. The CDR3 has 12 residues. The CDR3 spells CASTSGRETQYF. DNA for the CDR3: TGTGCCAGCACTTCAGGTAGAGAGACCCAGTACTTC.

The chain is built from TRBV7-3 and TRBJ2-3; 8 nucleotides agree with TRBD1. Unmatched junction bases numbered 3, after V lost 6 bases and J lost 4 bases. The CDR3 is 13 residues long. The germline V gene has CDR1 SGHTA and CDR2 FQGTGA. As DNA, the CDR3 is TGTGCCAGCAGTGCAGGGGGCCCAGATACGCAGTATTTT. It is translated as CASSAGGPDTQYF.

V gene TRBV7-9 combines with J gene TRBJ1-4; D gene ambiguous. Germline V gene data show CDR1 as SEHNR and CDR2 as FQNEAQ (reference sequence). This CDR3 has 15 amino acids. The germline V and J ends were trimmed by 1 base and 8 bases, with 14 bases remaining between them. In DNA form, the CDR3 reads TGTGCCAGCAGCTTAGGGAGTACGCTATACGAAAAACTGTTTTTT. This gives the protein CASSLGSTLYEKLFF.